This T cell receptor (beta chain) appears in the sequencing data of a study of shared clonotypes between healthy human individuals. Turning to the study itself: The study drew on a couple of women and a few men aged 18 to 49 as donors.

Approximately 27,000 T cell genomes, or about 0.3 ug DNA, went into replicate PCRs of unsorted PBMC. Profiling relied on immunoSEQ multiplex PCR, and the TCRdb table lists in-frame clones only, not all of them. The sample lists 450,000 to 600,000 clones; less than 80% were seen once. The CDR3 has 15 amino acids. CDR1 is SGHRS and CDR2 is YFSETQ in the germline V gene. The V and J ends lost 1 base and 6 bases, in that order; junction bases with no gene match: 6. Healthy HIV-negative adults without recent acute infections or vaccinations served as donors. The chain is built from TRBV5-1 and TRBJ2-2; 7 bases fit TRBD2. The TCR was taken from a woman in her forties in good health. Some clones in this sample may be carry-over from other donors' samples. The source material was PBMCs. The CDR3, as DNA: TGCGCCAGCAGCTTGCTGTCTAGCGGCCCCGGGGAGCTGTTTTTT. Its translation: CASSLLSSGPGELFF.